This T cell receptor beta chain was identified during a study of tumor-infiltrating lymphocytes in primary liver carcinoma (dated by TCRdb to between 2016 and 2019). For context, the study as a whole: Surgical resection was performed in China between 2015 and early 2016 on four to six patients with histopathologically diagnosed primary liver carcinoma. Of the five patients (three men and two women, aged 30 to 69 years), four had hepatocellular carcinoma and one had combined HCC and intrahepatic cholangiocarcinoma. Tumors of the five patients were stage T1-T3 N0M0 with maximum diameters of 4.2 to 10 cm. Each sample produced about 3.65 to 7.13 million productive TCRbeta reads, and read depth showed no significant difference between tissue types. The study combined TCRbeta repertoire sequencing, expression microarrays and whole-exome sequencing across five regions of each liver tumor, with adjacent normal tissue and blood. TCRbeta repertoire sequencing covered 35 specimens from 5 patients: roughly 25 tumor regions, 5 adjacent noncancerous liver tissues and 5 peripheral blood samples. Reproducibility between technical replicate repertoires was high, with correlation coefficients above 0.95 and mean shared-clone rates about 0.9. Results the study describes overall, beyond this receptor: Because only the TCR beta chain was sequenced and unpaired alpha chains were not captured, true repertoire diversity is likely underestimated. Only 4 or 5 patients were included in the study, and the authors note that the findings should be validated in a larger study. Because the samples were bulk and unsorted, CD4+ and CD8+ T cell repertoires could not be compared. A significantly larger repertoire fraction was made up by the top 250 clones in tumors than in blood (p = 0.039). Repertoire overlap was higher between tumor regions (mean roughly 35%) than tumor-adjacent (roughly 17%) or tumor-blood (14%) pairs, consistent with antigen-driven expansion.

TRIzol reagent was used to extract blood RNA from unsorted whole blood, while the DNeasy Blood & Tissue kit provided the germline DNA. At the time of sampling, the patients were treatment-naive and had chronic HBV infection. Before surgery, 3.5 to 4 milliliters of peripheral blood were drawn into K2EDTA tubes. Using a constant-region primer and ProtoScript II reverse transcriptase, TCRbeta-specific cDNA was reverse-transcribed from approximately 0.5 ug total RNA. The TCRbeta libraries were prepared through three rounds of nested multiplex PCR following a slightly modified ARM-PCR procedure. The first two PCR rounds used multiplex TRBV1-TRBV30 forward primers with a Cbeta reverse primer, each for 10 cycles. Sample barcodes and Illumina adapters were added in a final 25-cycle PCR with Deep VentR polymerase. Before sequencing, amplicons of 200-500 bp were purified from gel using a QIAquick gel extraction kit. TCRbeta amplicons were sequenced on an Illumina HiSeq 2500 with 250-bp paired-end reads. As for the authors' bioinformatics: Trimmomatic v0.33 was used to quality-trim the reads, and FLASH v1.2.11 was used to merge paired reads so that full CDR3 sequences could be recovered. V, D and J germline segments were assigned to the rearranged TCRbeta sequences using MiGEC v1.2.1b. VDJtools v1.0.0 computed clonotype statistics and Shannon-Wiener diversity indices. Except for diversity analysis, only each sample's 250 most abundant clonotypes were used in subsequent analyses to reduce sampling bias. TCRdb redid the processing of the public reads, applying fastp at Q25 and MiXCR, and retained in-frame beta chains. Rows with one shared CDR3 protein collapse into an entry with the most common genes and DNA. TCRdb's processing, not the authors', yielded these V and J calls. The sample table lists over 250,000 distinct CDR3 sequences, around three fifths of them with a count of one. The ten top clones hold about 18% of the sample.

Via the germline V gene, CDR1 is MDHEN and CDR2 SYDVKM. Spanning cysteine to phenylalanine, the CDR3 consists of 15 amino acids. The entry retains the CDR3 DNA only, 45 bases that are in frame from base 1. With regard to this clonotype: No cognate antigen has been identified for it. Relative to the germline gene, one junction end is altered; a read error may explain this.

The source of this sequence is a woman in her thirties with primary liver carcinoma and hepatitis B virus infection. The V gene is TRBV28 and the J gene is TRBJ2-3, with TRBD2 matching 8 junction bases. Sequenced input: peripheral blood. CDR3 loop: CASTWTSWVTGTRYF. The nucleotide sequence reads as follows: TGTGCCAGCACTTGGACTAGCTGGGTGACAGGTACGCGGTATTTT.